This T cell receptor (beta chain) was captured by sequencing in a study of Ad26.COV2.S vaccination and SARS-CoV-2 variants. Background on the study: A COV1001 Ad26.COV2.S trial-arm participant provided the sample. By the intramuscular route, Ad26.COV2.S was given once, or twice 56 days apart. Study-wide results and limits: Total T cell responses may have been underestimated by the TCR breadth and depth analyses.

As for this clone: As yet, its antigen is unknown.

Measured with immunoSEQ multiplex PCR; TCRdb has only the in-frame clones, and not every one. The profile shows 440,000 or so clones, 80% to 90% of them singletons. Treatment of the sample: around 19 received Ad26.COV2.S at low or high dose, single or two shots; about 5 received placebo; per-sample allocation not given. Samples came from day 63 after the first vaccine or placebo injection. V was shortened by 3 bases and J by 4 bases, with 11 bases between the two germline ends. Germline CDR1 reads LNHDA; CDR2 reads SQIVND (reference sequence). This CDR3 has 14 amino acids. V usage is TRBV19 and J usage is TRBJ2-3; D perhaps matches TRBD2 (6 bases). This specimen was peripheral blood, taken in a trial of Ad26.COV2.S vaccine versus placebo. This receptor was taken from a person between 18 and 59 years old who received the Ad26.COV2.S COVID-19 vaccine or a placebo. The CDR3 region is CASSIRGDSDTQYF. CDR3 nucleotides: TGTGCCAGTAGTATTCGAGGGGACTCAGATACGCAGTATTTT.